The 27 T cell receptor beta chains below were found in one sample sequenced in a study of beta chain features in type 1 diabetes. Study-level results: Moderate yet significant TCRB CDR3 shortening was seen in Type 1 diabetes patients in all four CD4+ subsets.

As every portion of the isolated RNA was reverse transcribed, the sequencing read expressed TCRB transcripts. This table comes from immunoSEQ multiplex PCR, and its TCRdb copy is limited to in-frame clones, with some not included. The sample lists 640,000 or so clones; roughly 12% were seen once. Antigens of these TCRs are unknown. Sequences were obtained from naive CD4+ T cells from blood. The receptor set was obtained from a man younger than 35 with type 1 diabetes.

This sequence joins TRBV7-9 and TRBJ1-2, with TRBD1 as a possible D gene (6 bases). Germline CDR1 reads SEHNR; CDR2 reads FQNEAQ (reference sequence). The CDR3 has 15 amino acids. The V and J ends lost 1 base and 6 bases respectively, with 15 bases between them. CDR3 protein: CASSLELGQSHGYTF. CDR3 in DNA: TGTGCCAGCAGCTTAGAGTTGGGACAATCCCATGGCTACACCTTC.

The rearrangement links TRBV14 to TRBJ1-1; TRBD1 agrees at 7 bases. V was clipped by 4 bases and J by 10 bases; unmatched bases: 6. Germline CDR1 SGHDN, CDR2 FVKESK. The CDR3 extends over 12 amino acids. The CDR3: CASSPDRVGAFF. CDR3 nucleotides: TGTGCCAGCAGCCCCGACAGGGTTGGAGCTTTCTTT.

The CDR3 loop reads CSVDRGSSYNEQFF. CDR3 DNA sequence: TGCAGCGTTGATAGGGGCAGCTCCTACAATGAGCAGTTCTTC. The genes are TRBV29-1 and TRBJ2-1, with a weak D call TRBD1 (5 bases). The CDR3 covers 14 residues. Germline V gene sequence: CDR1 SQVTM, CDR2 ANQGSEA. V was pared by 3 bases and J by 0 bases, with 9 bases between.

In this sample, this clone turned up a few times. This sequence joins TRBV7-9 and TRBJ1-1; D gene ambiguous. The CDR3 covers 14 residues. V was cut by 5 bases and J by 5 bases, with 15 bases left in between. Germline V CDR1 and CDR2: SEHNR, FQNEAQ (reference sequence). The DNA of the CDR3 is TGTGCCAGCAGCCCCGACGGAAGAGGGACTGAAGCTTTCTTT. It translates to CASSPDGRGTEAFF. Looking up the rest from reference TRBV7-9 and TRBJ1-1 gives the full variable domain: DTGVSQNPRHKITKRGQNVTFRCDPISEHNRLYWYRQTLGQGPEFLTYFQNEAQLEKSRLLSDRFSAERPKGSFSTLEIQRTEQGDSAMYLCASSPDGRGTEAFFGQGTRLTVV.

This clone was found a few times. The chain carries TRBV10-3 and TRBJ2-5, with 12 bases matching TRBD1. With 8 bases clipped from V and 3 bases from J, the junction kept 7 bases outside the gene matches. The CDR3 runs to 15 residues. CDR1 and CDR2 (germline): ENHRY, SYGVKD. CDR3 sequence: CAIGSGTGGEETQYF. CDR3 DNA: TGTGCCATCGGCTCCGGGACAGGGGGCGAAGAGACCCAGTACTTC.

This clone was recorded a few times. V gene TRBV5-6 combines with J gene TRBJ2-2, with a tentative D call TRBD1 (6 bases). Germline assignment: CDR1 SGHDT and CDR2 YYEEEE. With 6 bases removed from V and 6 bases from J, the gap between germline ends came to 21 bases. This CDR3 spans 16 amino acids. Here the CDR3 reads CASISRGPGAAGELFF. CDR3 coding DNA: TGTGCCAGCATCTCCCGGGGCCCAGGGGCGGCCGGGGAGCTGTTTTTT.

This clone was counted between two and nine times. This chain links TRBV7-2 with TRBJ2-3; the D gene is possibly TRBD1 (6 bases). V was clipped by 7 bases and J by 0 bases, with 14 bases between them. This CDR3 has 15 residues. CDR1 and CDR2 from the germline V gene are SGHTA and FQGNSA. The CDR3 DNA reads TGTGCCAGCATTGTAGGGGGACCTAGCACAGATACGCAGTATTTT. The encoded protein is CASIVGGPSTDTQYF.

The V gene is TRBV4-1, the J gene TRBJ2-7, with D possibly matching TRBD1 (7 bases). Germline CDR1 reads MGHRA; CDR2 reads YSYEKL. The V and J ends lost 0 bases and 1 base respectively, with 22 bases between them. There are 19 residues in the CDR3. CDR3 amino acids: CASSQDWWGGTETSYEQYF. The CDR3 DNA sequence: TGCGCCAGCAGCCAAGATTGGTGGGGCGGGACAGAAACTTCCTACGAGCAGTACTTC.

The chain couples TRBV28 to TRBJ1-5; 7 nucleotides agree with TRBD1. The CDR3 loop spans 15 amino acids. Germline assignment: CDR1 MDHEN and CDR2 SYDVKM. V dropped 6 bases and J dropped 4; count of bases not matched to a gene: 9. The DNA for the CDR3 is TGTGCCAGCAGCGCCGGGACAGCTTCAAATCAGCCCCAGCATTTT. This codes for CASSAGTASNQPQHF.

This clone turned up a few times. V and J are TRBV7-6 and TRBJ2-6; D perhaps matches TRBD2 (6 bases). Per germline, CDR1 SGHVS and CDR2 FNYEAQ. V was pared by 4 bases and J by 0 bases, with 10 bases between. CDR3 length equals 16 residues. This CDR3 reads CASSSGLISGANVLTF. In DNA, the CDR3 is TGTGCCAGCAGCTCGGGACTGATCTCTGGGGCCAACGTCCTGACTTTC.

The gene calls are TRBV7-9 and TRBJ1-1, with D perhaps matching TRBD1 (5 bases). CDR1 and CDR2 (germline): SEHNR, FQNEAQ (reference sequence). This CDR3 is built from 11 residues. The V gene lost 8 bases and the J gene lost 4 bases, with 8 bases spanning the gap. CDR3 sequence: CASGRGTEAFF. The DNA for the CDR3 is TGTGCCAGCGGTAGGGGCACTGAAGCTTTCTTT. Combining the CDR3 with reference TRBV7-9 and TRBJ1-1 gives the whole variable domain DTGVSQNPRHKITKRGQNVTFRCDPISEHNRLYWYRQTLGQGPEFLTYFQNEAQLEKSRLLSDRFSAERPKGSFSTLEIQRTEQGDSAMYLCASGRGTEAFFGQGTRLTVV.

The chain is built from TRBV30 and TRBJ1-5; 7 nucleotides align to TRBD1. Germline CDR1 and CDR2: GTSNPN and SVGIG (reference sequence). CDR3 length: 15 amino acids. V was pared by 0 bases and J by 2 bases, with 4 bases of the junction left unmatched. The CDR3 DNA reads TGTGCCTGGAGTGTAACAGGGGCAGGCAATCAGCCCCAGCATTTT. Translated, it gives CAWSVTGAGNQPQHF.

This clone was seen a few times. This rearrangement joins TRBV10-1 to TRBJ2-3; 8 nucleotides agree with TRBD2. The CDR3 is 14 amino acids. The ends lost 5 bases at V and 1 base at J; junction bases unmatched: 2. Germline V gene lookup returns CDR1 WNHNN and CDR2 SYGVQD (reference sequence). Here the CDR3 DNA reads TGCGCCAGCAGTAGTAGCGGGGGCACAGATACGCAGTATTTT. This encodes CASSSSGGTDTQYF.

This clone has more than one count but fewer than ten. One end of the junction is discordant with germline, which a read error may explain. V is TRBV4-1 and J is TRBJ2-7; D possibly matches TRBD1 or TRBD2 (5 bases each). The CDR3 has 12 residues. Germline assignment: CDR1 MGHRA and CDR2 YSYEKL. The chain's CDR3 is CASSQPLGERYF. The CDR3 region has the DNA TGCGCCAGCAGCCAGCCCCTGGGGGAGCGGTACTTC.

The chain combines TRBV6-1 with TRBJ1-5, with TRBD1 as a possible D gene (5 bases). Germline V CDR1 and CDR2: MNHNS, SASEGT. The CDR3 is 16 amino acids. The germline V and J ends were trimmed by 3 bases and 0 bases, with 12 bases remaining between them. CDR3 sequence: CASSEVGGFSNQPQHF. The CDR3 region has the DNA TGTGCCAGCAGTGAGGTGGGGGGATTTAGCAATCAGCCCCAGCATTTT.

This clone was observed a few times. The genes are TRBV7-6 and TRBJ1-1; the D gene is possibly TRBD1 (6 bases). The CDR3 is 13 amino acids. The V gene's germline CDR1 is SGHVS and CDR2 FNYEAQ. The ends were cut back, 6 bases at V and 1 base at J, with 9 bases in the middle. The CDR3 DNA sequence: TGTGCCAGCAGTCCACAGGGGAACACTGAAGCTTTCTTT. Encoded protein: CASSPQGNTEAFF.

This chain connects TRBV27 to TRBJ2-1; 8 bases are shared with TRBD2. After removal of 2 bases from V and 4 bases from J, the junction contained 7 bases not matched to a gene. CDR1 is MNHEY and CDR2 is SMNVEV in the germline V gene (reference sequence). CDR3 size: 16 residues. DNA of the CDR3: TGTGCCAGCAGTTTAAGTTTCCGGGGGGGATACAATGAGCAGTTCTTC. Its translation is CASSLSFRGGYNEQFF.

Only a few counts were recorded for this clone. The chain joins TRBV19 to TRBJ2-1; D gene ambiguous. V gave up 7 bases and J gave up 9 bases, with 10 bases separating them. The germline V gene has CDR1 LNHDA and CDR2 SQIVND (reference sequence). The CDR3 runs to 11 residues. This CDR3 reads CASTNQVEQFF. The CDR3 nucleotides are TGTGCCAGTACGAATCAGGTTGAGCAGTTCTTC.

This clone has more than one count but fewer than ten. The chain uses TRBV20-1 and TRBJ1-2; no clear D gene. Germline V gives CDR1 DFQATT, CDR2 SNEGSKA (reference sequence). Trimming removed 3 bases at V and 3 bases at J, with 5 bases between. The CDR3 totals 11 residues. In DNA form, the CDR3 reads TGCAGTGCTAGCGTGGACTATGGCTACACCTTC. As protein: CSASVDYGYTF.

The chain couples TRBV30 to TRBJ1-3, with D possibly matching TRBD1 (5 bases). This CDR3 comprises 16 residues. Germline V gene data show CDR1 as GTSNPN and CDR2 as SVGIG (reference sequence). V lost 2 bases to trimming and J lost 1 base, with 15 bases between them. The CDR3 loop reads CAWSSKARGSGNTIYF. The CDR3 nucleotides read TGTGCCTGGAGTTCAAAAGCCCGGGGGTCTGGAAACACCATATATTTT.

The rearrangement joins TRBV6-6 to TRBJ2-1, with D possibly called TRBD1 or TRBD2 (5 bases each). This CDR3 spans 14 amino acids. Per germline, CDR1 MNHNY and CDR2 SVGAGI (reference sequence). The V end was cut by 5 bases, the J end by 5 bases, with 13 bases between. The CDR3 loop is CASSNLRDHNEQFF. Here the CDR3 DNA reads TGTGCCAGCAGTAACCTCCGGGACCACAATGAGCAGTTCTTC.

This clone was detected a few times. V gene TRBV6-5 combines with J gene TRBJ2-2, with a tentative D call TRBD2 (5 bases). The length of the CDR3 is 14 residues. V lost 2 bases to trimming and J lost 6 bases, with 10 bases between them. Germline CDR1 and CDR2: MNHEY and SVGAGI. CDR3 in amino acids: CASSYLRGSGELFF. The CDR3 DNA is TGTGCCAGCAGTTACCTTCGCGGGTCCGGGGAGCTGTTTTTT.

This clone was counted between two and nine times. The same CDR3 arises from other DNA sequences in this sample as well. The CDR3 loop is CASSEEGSTEAFF. In DNA form, the CDR3 reads TGTGCCAGCAGTGAAGAGGGGTCGACTGAAGCTTTCTTT. This chain connects TRBV2 to TRBJ1-1; the D gene is possibly TRBD1 (5 bases). V shed 1 base and J shed 5 bases, with 8 bases lying between them. The CDR3 contains 13 residues. The germline CDR1 and CDR2 sequences are SNHLY and FYNNEI.

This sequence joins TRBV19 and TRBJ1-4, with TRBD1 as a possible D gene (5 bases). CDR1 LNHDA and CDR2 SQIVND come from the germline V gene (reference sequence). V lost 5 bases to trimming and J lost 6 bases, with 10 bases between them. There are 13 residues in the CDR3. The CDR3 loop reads CASSQGDHEKLFF. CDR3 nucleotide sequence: TGTGCCAGTAGTCAGGGCGACCATGAAAAACTGTTTTTT.

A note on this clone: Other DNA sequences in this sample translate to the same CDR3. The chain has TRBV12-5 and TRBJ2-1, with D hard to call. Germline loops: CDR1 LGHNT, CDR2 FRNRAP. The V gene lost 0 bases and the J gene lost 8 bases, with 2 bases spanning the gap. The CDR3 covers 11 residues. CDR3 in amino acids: CASGLVDEQFF. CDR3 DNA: TGTGCTAGTGGTTTGGTTGATGAGCAGTTCTTC.

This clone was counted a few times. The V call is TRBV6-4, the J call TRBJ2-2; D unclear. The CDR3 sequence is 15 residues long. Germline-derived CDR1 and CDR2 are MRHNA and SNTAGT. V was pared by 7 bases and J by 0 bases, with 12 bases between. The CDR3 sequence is CASTPDGPNTGELFF. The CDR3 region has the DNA TGTGCCAGCACCCCCGACGGACCGAACACCGGGGAGCTGTTTTTT.

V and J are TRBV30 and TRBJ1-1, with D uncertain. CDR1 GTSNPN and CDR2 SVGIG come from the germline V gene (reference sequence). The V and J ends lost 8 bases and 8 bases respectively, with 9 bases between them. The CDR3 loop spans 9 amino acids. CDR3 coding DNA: TGTGCCGGATCCCTAGAAGCTTTCTTT. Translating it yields CAGSLEAFF.